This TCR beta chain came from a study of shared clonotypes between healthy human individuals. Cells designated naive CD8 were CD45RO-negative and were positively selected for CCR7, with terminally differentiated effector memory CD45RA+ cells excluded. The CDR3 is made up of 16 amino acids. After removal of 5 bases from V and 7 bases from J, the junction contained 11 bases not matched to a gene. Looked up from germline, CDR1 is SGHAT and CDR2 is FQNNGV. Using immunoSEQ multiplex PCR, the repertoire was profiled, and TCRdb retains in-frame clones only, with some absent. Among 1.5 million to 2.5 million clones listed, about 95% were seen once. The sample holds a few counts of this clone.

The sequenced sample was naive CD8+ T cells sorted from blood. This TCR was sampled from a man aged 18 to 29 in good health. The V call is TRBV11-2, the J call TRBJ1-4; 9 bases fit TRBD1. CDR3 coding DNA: TGTGCCAGCAGCGACCCCCATTGGGACAGGGCTGAAAAACTGTTTTTT. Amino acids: CASSDPHWDRAEKLFF.